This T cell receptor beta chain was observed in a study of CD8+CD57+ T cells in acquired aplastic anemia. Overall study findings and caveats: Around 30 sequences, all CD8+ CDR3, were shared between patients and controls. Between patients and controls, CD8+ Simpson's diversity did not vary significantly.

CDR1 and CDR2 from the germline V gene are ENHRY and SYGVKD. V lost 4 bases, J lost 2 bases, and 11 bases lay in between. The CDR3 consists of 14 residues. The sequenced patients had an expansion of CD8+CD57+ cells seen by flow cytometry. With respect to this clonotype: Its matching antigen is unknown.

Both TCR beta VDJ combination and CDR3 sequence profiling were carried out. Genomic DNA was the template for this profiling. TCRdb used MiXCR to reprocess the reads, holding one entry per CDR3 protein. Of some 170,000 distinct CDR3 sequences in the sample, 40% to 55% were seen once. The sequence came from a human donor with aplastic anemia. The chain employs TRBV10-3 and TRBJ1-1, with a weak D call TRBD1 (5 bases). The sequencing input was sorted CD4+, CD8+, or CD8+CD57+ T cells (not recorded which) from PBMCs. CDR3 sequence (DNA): TGTGCCATCAGTGCAAGTCAGGGAAACACTGAAGCTTTCTTT. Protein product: CAISASQGNTEAFF.